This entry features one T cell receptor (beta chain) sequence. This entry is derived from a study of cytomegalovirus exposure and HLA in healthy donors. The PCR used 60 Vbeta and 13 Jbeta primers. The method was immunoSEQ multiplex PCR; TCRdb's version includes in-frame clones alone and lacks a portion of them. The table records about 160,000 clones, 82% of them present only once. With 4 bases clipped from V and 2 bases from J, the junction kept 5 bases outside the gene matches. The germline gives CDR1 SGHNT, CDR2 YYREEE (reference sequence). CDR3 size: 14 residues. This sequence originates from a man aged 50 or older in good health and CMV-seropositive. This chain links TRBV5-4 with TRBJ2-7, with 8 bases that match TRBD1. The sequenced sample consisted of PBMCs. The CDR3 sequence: CASSRDRSTYEQYF. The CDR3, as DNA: TGTGCCAGCAGCAGGGACAGGAGCACCTACGAGCAGTACTTC.